These T cell receptor beta chains were read from a single sample in a study of T cell responses to AZD1222 COVID-19 vaccine. Generated by immunoSEQ multiplex PCR, the TCRdb table keeps only in-frame clones and is missing some. The sample includes more than 75,000 clones, 88% of them seen just once. The sequences come from peripheral blood, collected 28 days after the second AZD1222 dose. The receptor set was obtained from an adult who received the AZD1222 COVID-19 vaccine. The CDR3 runs from the conserved cysteine through the conserved F or W. Fields, in order: CDR3 protein, CDR3 DNA, D gene, V gene, clone size, J gene. The D gene is left open where the match is weak. Some rows mark clone size as missing; the rest say once, few, many or name a class of expanded clone.

CASSMVPGGSTGELFF TGTGCCAGTAGTATGGTACCTGGCGGGAGCACCGGGGAGCTGTTTTTT TRBD2 TRBV19 NA TRBJ2-2
CASVRRPNEQFF TGTGCCAGCGTCAGGCGGCCCAATGAGCAGTTCTTC NA TRBV28 NA TRBJ2-1
CASSLALAGGDEQFF TGTGCCAGCAGCTTAGCGCTAGCGGGAGGCGATGAGCAGTTCTTC TRBD2 TRBV7-2 NA TRBJ2-1
CASSALSRGQSNEQFF TGTGCCAGCAGCGCCCTTTCGAGAGGGCAGAGCAATGAGCAGTTCTTC NA TRBV9 NA TRBJ2-1
CASQGTVNTEAFF TGTGCCAGCCAAGGGACAGTGAACACTGAAGCTTTCTTT TRBD1 TRBV6-5 NA TRBJ1-1
CASSPLSGETNYGYTF TGTGCCAGCTCACCACTATCAGGGGAGACTAACTATGGCTACACCTTC NA TRBV18 NA TRBJ1-2
CASSLAQGAHEQFF TGTGCCAGCAGCTTAGCGCAGGGGGCCCATGAGCAGTTCTTC TRBD1 TRBV7-9 NA TRBJ2-1
CATKGQGAVNQPQHF TGTGCCACCAAAGGACAGGGCGCGGTCAATCAGCCCCAGCATTTT TRBD1 TRBV6-5 few TRBJ1-5
CASRWDREQPQHF TGCGCCAGCAGGTGGGACAGGGAACAGCCCCAGCATTTT TRBD1 TRBV10-1 medium-sized TRBJ1-5
CAWKVGIGYTF TGTGCCTGGAAGGTCGGCATTGGCTACACCTTC NA TRBV30 NA TRBJ1-2
CASSPILWQGVGTDTQYF TGTGCCAGCTCACCAATTCTCTGGCAGGGTGTGGGCACAGATACGCAGTATTTT NA TRBV18 NA TRBJ2-3
CASSLQAGRSYEQYF TGTGCCAGCAGTTTACAGGCCGGACGCTCCTACGAGCAGTACTTC NA TRBV27 NA TRBJ2-7
CASSRDTNQPQHF TGTGCCAGCAGCCGGGATACAAATCAGCCCCAGCATTTT NA TRBV7-9 NA TRBJ1-5
CASSPRENGQNEQFF TGTGCCAGCAGTCCCCGGGAGAATGGACAGAATGAGCAGTTCTTC NA TRBV2 NA TRBJ2-1
CASSLVGRERIGANVLTF TGTGCCAGCAGCTTGGTTGGCAGGGAGCGGATTGGGGCCAACGTCCTGACTTTC NA TRBV5-5 NA TRBJ2-6
CASSDTGTSYEQYF TGTGCCAGCAGTGATACCGGGACTAGCTACGAGCAGTACTTC TRBD2 TRBV11-1 NA TRBJ2-7
CAWSVWGSRQPQHF TGTGCCTGGAGTGTATGGGGGAGTAGACAGCCCCAGCATTTT NA TRBV30 NA TRBJ1-5
CASSWARYNEKLFF TGTGCCAGCAGTTGGGCAAGATATAATGAAAAACTGTTTTTT NA TRBV6-5 NA TRBJ1-4
CASSVPFSNTDTQYF TGTGCCAGCAGTGTCCCCTTTAGCAACACAGATACGCAGTATTTT NA TRBV11-2 NA TRBJ2-3
CASSPLGGAAYNEQFF TGTGCCAGCAGCCCCTTGGGGGGGGCGGCCTACAATGAGCAGTTCTTC NA TRBV7-9 NA TRBJ2-1
CASSHGNRGGYNEQFF TGTGCCAGCAGCCACGGAAACAGGGGAGGCTACAATGAGCAGTTCTTC NA TRBV4-2 once TRBJ2-1
CASSEQGQPQHF TGTGCCAGCAGTGAACAGGGGCAGCCCCAGCATTTT NA TRBV2 NA TRBJ1-5
CASSIFDEQYF TGTGCCAGTAGTATATTCGACGAGCAGTACTTC NA TRBV19 NA TRBJ2-7
CASSDDGEGQPQHF TGTGCCAGCAGTGATGACGGGGAAGGCCAGCCCCAGCATTTT NA TRBV2 NA TRBJ1-5
CASSELAGSYNEQFF TGTGCCAGCAGTGAACTAGCGGGCTCCTACAATGAGCAGTTCTTC TRBD2 TRBV6-1 medium-sized TRBJ2-1